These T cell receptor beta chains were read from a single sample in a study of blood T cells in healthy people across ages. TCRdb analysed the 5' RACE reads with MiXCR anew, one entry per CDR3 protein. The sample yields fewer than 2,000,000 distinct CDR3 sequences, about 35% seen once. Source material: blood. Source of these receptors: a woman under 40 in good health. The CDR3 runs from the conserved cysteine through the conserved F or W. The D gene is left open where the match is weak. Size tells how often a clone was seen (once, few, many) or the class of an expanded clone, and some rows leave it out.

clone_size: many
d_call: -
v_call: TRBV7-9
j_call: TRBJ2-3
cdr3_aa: CASSLVGISTTDTQYF
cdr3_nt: TGTGCCAGCAGCTTAGTTGGGATCTCCACCACAGATACGCAGTATTTT

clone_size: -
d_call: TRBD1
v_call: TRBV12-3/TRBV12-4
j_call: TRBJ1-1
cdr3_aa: CASSFQGAGQAEAFF
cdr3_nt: TGTGCCAGCAGTTTTCAGGGGGCGGGACAGGCTGAAGCTTTCTTT

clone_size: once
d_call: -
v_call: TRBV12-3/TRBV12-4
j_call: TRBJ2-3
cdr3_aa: CASSLGVTADTQYF
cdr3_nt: TGTGCCAGCAGTCTCGGAGTGACAGCAGATACGCAGTATTTT

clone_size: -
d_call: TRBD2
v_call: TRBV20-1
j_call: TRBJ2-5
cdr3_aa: CSARDFTSGEETQYF
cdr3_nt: TGCAGTGCTAGAGATTTTACTAGCGGGGAAGAGACCCAGTACTTC

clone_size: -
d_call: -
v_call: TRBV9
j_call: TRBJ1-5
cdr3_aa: CASSLSGPSNQPQHF
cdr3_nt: TGTGCCAGCAGCTTATCAGGCCCCAGCAATCAGCCCCAGCATTTT

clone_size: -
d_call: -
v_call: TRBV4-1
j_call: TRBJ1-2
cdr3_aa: CASSLETVSDYTF
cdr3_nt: TGCGCCAGCAGCCTTGAAACTGTCTCGGACTACACCTTC

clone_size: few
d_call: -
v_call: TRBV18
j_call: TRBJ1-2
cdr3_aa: CASSPGLQGNYGYTF
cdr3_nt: TGTGCCAGCTCACCCGGGTTGCAGGGCAACTATGGCTACACCTTC

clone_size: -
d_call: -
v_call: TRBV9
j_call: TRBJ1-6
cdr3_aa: CASSALPGGGSPLHF
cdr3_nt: TGTGCCAGCAGCGCCCTGCCAGGCGGAGGTTCACCCCTCCACTTT

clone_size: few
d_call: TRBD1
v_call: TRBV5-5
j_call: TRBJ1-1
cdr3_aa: CASSPRTGDHTEAFF
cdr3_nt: TGTGCCAGCAGCCCAAGGACAGGGGACCACACTGAAGCTTTCTTT

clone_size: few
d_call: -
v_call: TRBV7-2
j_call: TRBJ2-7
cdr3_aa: CASSPGPAREQYF
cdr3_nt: TGTGCCAGCAGCCCCGGGCCTGCGAGGGAGCAGTACTTC

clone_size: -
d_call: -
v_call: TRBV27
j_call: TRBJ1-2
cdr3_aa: CASSLFEGKGYTF
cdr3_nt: TGTGCCAGCAGTTTATTTGAGGGAAAGGGCTACACCTTC

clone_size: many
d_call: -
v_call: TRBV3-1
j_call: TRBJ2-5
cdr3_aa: CASSPSVGQYF
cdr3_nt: TGTGCCAGCAGCCCCTCCGTGGGCCAGTACTTC

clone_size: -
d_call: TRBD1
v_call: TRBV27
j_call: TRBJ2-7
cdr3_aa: CASSLKGQGAYEQYF
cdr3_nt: TGCGCCAGCAGCTTGAAGGGACAGGGCGCGTACGAGCAGTACTTC

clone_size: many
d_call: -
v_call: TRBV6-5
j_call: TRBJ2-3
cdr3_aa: CASSPIQGTDTQYF
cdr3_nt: TGTGCCAGCAGTCCGATCCAGGGGACAGATACGCAGTATTTT

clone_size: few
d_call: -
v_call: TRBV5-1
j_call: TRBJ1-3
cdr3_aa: CASRDDRMDTIYF
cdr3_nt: TGCGCCAGCAGGGATGACAGGATGGACACCATATATTTT

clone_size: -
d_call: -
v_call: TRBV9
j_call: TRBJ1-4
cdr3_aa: CASSLGAQGINEKLFF
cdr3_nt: TGTGCCAGCAGCCTAGGGGCGCAGGGGATAAATGAAAAACTGTTTTTT

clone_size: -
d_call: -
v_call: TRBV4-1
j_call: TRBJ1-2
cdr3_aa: CASSQGWENYGYTF
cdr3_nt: TGCGCCAGCAGCCAGGGGTGGGAAAACTATGGCTACACCTTC

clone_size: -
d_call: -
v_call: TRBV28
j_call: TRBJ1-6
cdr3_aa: CASRNGRANYNSPLHF
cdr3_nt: TGTGCCAGCAGAAATGGCAGGGCCAACTATAATTCACCCCTCCACTTT

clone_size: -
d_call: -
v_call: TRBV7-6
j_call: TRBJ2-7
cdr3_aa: CASSLGAAGSSYEQYF
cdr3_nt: TGTGCCAGCAGCTTAGGGGCGGCTGGGAGCTCCTACGAGCAGTACTTC

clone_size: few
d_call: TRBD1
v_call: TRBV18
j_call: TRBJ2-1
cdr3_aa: CASSPPTGTGDYNEQFF
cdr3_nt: TGTGCCAGCTCACCACCTACAGGGACAGGGGATTACAATGAGCAGTTCTTC

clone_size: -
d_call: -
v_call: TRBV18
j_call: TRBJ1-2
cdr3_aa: CASSPPTGQGYGYTF
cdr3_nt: TGTGCCAGCTCACCACCGACAGGCCAGGGATATGGCTACACCTTC

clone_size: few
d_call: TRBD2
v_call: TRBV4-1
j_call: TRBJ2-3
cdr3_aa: CASSRPGGGGDTQYF
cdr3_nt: TGCGCCAGCAGCCGCCCGGGAGGGGGTGGTGATACGCAGTATTTT

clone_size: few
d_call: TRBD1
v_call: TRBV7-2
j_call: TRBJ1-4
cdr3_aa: CASSPGQGRGVEKLFF
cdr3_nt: TGTGCCAGCAGCCCGGGACAGGGAAGGGGTGTAGAAAAACTGTTTTTT

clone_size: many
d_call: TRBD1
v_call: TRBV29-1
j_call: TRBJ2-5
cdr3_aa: CSVQDRGQWETQYF
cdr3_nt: TGCAGCGTTCAGGACAGGGGGCAGTGGGAGACCCAGTACTTC

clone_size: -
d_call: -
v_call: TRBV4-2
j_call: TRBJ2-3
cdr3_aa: CASSQGGLVEGTDTQYF
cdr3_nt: TGTGCCAGCAGCCAAGGAGGTTTAGTGGAGGGCACAGATACGCAGTATTTT

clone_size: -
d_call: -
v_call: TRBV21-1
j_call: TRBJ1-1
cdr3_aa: CASSKTGPEAFF
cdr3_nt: TGTGCCAGCAGCAAAACAGGACCTGAAGCTTTCTTT

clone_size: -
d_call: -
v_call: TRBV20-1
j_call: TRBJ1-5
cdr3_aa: CSAPQGRGNQPQHF
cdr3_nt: TGCAGTGCTCCACAGGGACGAGGCAATCAGCCCCAGCATTTT

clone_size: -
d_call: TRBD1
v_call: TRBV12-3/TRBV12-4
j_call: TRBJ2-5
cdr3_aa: CASRRGQAETQYF
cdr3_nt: TGTGCCAGCAGGAGGGGGCAAGCGGAGACCCAGTACTTC

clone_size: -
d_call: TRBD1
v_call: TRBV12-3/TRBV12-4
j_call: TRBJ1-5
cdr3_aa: CASTSGQGNQPQHF
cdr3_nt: TGTGCCAGCACCTCGGGACAGGGAAATCAGCCCCAGCATTTT

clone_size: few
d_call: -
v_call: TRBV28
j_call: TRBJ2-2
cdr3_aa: CASSSVRTVTNTGELFF
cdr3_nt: TGTGCCAGCAGTTCTGTGCGGACAGTTACGAACACCGGGGAGCTGTTTTTT

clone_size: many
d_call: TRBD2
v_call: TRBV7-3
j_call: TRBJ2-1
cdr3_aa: CASSLGNLAGDNNEQFF
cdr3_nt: TGTGCCAGCAGCTTAGGAAATCTAGCGGGAGATAACAATGAGCAGTTCTTC

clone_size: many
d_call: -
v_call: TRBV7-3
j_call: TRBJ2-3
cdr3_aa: CASGGASTDTQYF
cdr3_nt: TGTGCCAGCGGGGGGGCTAGCACAGATACGCAGTATTTT

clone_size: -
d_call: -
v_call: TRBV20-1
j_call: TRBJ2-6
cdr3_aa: CSARAWSYSGANVLTF
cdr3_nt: TGCAGTGCTAGAGCTTGGAGCTACTCTGGGGCCAACGTCCTGACTTTC

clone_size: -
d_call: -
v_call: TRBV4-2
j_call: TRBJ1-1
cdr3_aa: CASSQVGRAGLGEAFF
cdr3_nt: TGTGCCAGCAGCCAAGTTGGTAGGGCCGGACTGGGTGAAGCTTTCTTT

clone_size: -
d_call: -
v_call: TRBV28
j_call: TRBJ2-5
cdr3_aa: CASRSPGPVGETQYF
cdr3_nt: TGTGCCAGCAGATCGCCCGGACCAGTCGGAGAGACCCAGTACTTC

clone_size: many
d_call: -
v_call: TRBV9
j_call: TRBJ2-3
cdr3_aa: CASSPRDRTDTQYF
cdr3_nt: TGTGCCAGCAGCCCCCGGGACCGGACAGATACGCAGTATTTT

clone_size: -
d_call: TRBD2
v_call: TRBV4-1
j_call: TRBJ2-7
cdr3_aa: CASSQDLGMLGGLEGNYEQYF
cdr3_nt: TGCGCCAGCAGCCAAGATCTCGGGATGTTGGGGGGACTAGAGGGAAACTACGAGCAGTACTTC

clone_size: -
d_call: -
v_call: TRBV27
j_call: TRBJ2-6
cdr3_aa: CASSSAWANVRTF
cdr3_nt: TGTGCCAGCAGTTCCGCCTGGGCCAACGTCCGGACTTTC

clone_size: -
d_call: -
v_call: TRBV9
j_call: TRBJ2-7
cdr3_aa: CASSVGPDKWGFYEQYF
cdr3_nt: TGTGCCAGCAGCGTAGGTCCGGACAAATGGGGGTTTTACGAGCAGTACTTC

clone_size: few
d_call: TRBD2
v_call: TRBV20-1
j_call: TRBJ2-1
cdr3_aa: CSARLWGGGSQGYNEQFF
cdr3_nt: TGCAGTGCTAGACTATGGGGGGGAGGGAGTCAGGGCTACAATGAGCAGTTCTTC

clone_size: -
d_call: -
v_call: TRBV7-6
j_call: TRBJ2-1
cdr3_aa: CASSLSTAPRGEQFF
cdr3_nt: TGTGCCAGCAGCTTATCGACAGCCCCGAGGGGTGAGCAGTTCTTC

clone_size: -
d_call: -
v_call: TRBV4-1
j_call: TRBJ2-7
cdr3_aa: CASSQGDPQVSSYEQYF
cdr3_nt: TGCGCCAGCAGCCAAGGAGATCCGCAGGTTAGCTCCTACGAGCAGTACTTC

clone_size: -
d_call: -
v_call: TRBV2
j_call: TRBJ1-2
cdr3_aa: CASSAGRGDYGYTF
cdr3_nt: TGTGCCAGCAGTGCAGGGAGAGGGGACTATGGCTACACCTTC

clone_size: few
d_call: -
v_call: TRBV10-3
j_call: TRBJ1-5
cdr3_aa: CAISQGQPRNQPQHF
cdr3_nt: TGTGCCATCAGCCAAGGACAGCCGAGGAATCAGCCCCAGCATTTT

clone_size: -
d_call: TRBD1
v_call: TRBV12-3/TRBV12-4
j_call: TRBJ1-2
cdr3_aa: CASSRGGQGAYGYTF
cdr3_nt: TGTGCCAGCAGCCGGGGGGGACAGGGGGCATATGGCTACACCTTC

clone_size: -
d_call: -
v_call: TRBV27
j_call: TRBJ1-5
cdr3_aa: CASSLTPPDDSNQPQHF
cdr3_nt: TGTGCCAGCAGTTTAACCCCGCCGGACGATAGCAATCAGCCCCAGCATTTT

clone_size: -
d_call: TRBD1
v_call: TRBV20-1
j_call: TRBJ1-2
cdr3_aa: CGAPSGQGAIGYTF
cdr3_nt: TGCGGTGCTCCGTCTGGACAGGGGGCGATTGGCTACACCTTC

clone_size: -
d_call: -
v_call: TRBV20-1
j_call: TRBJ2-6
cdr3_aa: CSAQTRSGANALTF
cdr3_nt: TGCAGTGCTCAGACTAGATCTGGTGCCAACGCCCTGACTTTC

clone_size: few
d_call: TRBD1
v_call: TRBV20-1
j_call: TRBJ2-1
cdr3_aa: CSARTGGYNEQFF
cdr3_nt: TGCAGTGCTAGGACAGGGGGGTACAATGAGCAGTTCTTC

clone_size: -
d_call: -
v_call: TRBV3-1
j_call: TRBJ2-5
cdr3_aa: CASRGPAAKGSQTQYF
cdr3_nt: TGTGCCAGCAGGGGCCCAGCAGCCAAGGGATCGCAGACCCAGTACTTC

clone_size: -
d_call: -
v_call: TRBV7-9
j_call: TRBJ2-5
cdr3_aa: CASSPRTRVEETQYF
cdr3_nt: TGTGCCAGCAGCCCGCGGACCCGAGTCGAAGAGACCCAGTACTTC

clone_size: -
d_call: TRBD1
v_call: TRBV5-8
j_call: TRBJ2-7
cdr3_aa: CASSSDRLYF
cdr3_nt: TGTGCCAGCAGCTCGGACAGGCTGTACTTC

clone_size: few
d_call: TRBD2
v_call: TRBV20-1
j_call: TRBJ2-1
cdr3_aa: CSASGRDPRGNEQFF
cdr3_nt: TGCAGCGCTAGCGGGCGGGATCCCCGAGGGAATGAGCAGTTCTTC

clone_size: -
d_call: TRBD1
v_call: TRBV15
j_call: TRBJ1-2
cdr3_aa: CATSKLTGSGYTF
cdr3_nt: TGTGCCACCAGCAAGTTGACAGGGAGTGGCTACACCTTC